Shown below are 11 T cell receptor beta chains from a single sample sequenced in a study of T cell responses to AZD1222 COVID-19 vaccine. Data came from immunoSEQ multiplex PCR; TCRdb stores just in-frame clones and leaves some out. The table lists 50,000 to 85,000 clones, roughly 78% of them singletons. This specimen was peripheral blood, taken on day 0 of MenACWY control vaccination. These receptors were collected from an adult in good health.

CDR3 region: CAISESPERRTGYTF. DNA for the CDR3: TGTGCCATCAGTGAGTCCCCCGAGCGGAGGACAGGCTACACCTTC. This rearrangement joins TRBV10-3 to TRBJ1-2; D may be TRBD1 (5 bases). Looked up from germline, CDR1 is ENHRY and CDR2 is SYGVKD. The V gene lost 0 bases and the J gene lost 8 bases, with 16 bases spanning the gap. The CDR3 sequence is 15 residues long.

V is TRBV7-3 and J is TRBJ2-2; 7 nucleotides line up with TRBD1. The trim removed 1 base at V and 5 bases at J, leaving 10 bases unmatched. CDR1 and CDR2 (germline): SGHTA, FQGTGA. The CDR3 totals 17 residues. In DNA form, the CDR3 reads TGTGCCAGCAGCTTAAGGGTGACAGGGAGTGGGACCGGGGAGCTGTTTTTT. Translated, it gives CASSLRVTGSGTGELFF.

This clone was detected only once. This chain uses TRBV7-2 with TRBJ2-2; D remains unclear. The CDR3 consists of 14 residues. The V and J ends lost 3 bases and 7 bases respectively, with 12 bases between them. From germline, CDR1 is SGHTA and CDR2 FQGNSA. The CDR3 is CASSLSPRGGELFF. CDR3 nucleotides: TGTGCCAGCAGCTTGTCCCCCCGAGGCGGGGAGCTGTTTTTT.

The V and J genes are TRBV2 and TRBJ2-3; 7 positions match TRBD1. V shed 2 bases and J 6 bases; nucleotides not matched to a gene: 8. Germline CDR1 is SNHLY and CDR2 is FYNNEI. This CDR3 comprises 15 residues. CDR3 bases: TGTGCCAGCAGTGAAAGCCCTGTACAGGGGGATACGCAGTATTTT. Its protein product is CASSESPVQGDTQYF.

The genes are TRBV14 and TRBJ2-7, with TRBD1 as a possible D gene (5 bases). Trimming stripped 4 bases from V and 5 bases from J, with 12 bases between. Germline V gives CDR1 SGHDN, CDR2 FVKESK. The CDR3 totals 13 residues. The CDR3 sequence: CASSPTAVNEQYF. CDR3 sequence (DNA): TGTGCCAGCAGCCCGACAGCTGTCAACGAGCAGTACTTC.

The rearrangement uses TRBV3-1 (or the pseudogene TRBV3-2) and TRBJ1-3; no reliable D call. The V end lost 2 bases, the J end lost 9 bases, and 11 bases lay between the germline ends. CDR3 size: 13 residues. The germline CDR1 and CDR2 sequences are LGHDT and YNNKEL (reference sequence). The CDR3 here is CASSQYSGSTIYF. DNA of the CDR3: TGTGCCAGCAGCCAATATAGCGGCAGCACCATATATTTT.

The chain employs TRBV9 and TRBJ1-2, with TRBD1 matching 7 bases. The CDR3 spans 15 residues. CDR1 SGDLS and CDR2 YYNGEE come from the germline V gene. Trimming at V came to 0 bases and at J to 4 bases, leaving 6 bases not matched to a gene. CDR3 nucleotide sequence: TGTGCCAGCAGCGTAGAAATACAGGGGAGCTATGGCTACACCTTC. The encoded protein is CASSVEIQGSYGYTF.

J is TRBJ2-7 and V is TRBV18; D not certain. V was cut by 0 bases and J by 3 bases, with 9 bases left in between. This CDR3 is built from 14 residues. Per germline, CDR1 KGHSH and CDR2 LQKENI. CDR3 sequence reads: CASSPPIAVYEQYF. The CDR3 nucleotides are TGTGCCAGCTCACCACCTATAGCAGTCTACGAGCAGTACTTC.

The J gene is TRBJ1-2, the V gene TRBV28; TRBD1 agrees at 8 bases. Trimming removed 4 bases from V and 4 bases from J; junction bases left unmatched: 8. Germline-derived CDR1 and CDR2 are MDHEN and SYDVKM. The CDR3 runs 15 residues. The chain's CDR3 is CASSSGTGFLYGYTF. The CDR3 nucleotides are TGTGCCAGCAGTTCCGGGACAGGATTTCTCTATGGCTACACCTTC.

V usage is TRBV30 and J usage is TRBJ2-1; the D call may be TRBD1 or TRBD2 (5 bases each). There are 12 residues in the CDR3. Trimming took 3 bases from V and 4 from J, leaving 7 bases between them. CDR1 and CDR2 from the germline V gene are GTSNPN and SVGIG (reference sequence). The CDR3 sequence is CAWRRGYNEQFF. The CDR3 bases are TGTGCCTGGAGGAGGGGTTACAATGAGCAGTTCTTC.

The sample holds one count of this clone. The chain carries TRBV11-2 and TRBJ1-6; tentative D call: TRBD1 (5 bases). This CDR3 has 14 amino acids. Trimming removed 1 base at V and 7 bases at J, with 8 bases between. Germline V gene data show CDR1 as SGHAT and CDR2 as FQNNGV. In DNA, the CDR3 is TGTGCCAGCAGCTTAGGACAGAGGAATTCACCCCTCCACTTT. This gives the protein CASSLGQRNSPLHF. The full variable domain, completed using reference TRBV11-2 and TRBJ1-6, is EAGVAQSPRYKIIEKRQSVAFWCNPISGHATLYWYQQILGQGPKLLIQFQNNGVVDDSQLPKDRFSAERLKGVDSTLKIQPAKLEDSAVYLCASSLGQRNSPLHFGNGTRLTVT.